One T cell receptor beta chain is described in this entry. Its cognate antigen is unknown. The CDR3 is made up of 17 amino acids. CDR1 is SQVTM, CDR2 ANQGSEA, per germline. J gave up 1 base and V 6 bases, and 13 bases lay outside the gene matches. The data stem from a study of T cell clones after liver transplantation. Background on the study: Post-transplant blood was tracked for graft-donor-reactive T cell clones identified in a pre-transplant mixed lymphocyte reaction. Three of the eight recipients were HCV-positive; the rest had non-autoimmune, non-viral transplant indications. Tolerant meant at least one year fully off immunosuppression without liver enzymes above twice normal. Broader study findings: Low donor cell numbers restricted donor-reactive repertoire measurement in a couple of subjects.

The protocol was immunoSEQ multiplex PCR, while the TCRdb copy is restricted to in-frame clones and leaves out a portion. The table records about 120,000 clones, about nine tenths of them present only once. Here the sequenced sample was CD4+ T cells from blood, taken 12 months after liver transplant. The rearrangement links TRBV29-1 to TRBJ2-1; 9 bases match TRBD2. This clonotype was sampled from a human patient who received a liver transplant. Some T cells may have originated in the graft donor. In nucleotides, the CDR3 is TGCAGCGTCCGGAGGCGGCTAGCGGGGATGTCCTACAATGAGCAGTTCTTC. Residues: CSVRRRLAGMSYNEQFF.